The rows below give T cell receptor beta chains drawn from one sample of a study of T cell responses to AZD1222 COVID-19 vaccine. The method was immunoSEQ multiplex PCR; TCRdb's version includes in-frame clones alone and lacks a portion of them. The sample consists of more than 110,000 clones, about 87% of them appearing once. The sequences come from peripheral blood, collected on day 0 of AZD1222 vaccination. The source is an adult in good health. CDR3s include the opening cysteine and the closing phenylalanine or tryptophan. The order of the fields is J gene, D gene, V gene, clone size, CDR3 DNA, CDR3 protein. A D gene is named only where the DNA matches it firmly. Size is stated for part of the rows, as once, few or many counts, or as a class when the clone is expanded.

>TRBJ1-5|.|TRBV19|.
TGTGCCAGTAGTATAAATTCGGGGGCGGGCAATCAGCCCCAGCATTTT
CASSINSGAGNQPQHF
>TRBJ1-2|.|TRBV3-1/TRBV3-2|once
TGTGCCAGCAGCCCCGGTAGGGGAAACTATGGCTACACCTTC
CASSPGRGNYGYTF
>TRBJ2-1|.|TRBV10-2|.
TGCGCCAGCAGTGGGGACAGGCCCCTTAGCGGGAGCTCCTACAATGAGCAGTTCTTC
CASSGDRPLSGSSYNEQFF
>TRBJ2-7|.|TRBV30|.
TGTGCCTGGAGTGTATCGATTTACGAGCAGTACTTC
CAWSVSIYEQYF
>TRBJ1-1|TRBD1|TRBV7-3|.
TGTGCCAGCAGCTTATGGACCAGGGGGCTGGTGGACACTGAAGCTTTCTTT
CASSLWTRGLVDTEAFF
>TRBJ2-7|.|TRBV6-5|.
TGTGCCAGCAGTTACTCGCCTGGGGGCAGGGCCCCCGAGCAGTACTTC
CASSYSPGGRAPEQYF
>TRBJ2-5|TRBD2|TRBV7-8|.
TGTGCCAGCAGCTTAGTCGGGGGGTACCAAGAGACCCAGTACTTC
CASSLVGGYQETQYF
>TRBJ1-5|.|TRBV30|.
TGTGCCTGGAGTGTAGGAGGGAAGAATCAGCCCCAGCATTTT
CAWSVGGKNQPQHF
>TRBJ1-6|.|TRBV5-5|once
TGTGCCAGCAGCTTGGGATCCGGCAGCTTTAATTCACCCCTCCACTTT
CASSLGSGSFNSPLHF
>TRBJ1-6|.|TRBV24-1|.
TGTGCCACCGCCTCGGGGGATAATTCACCCCTCCACTTT
CATASGDNSPLHF
>TRBJ1-1|TRBD1|TRBV6-2/TRBV6-3|.
TGTGCCAGCAGTTACTCTAGGGGGCGAGGGAACACTGAAGCTTTCTTT
CASSYSRGRGNTEAFF
>TRBJ1-1|TRBD1|TRBV29-1|once
TGCAGCGTTGAAACAGGGGAGGGAATCACTGAAGCTTTCTTT
CSVETGEGITEAFF
>TRBJ2-2|TRBD2|TRBV6-2/TRBV6-3|.
TGTGCCAGCAGTTATTGGAGGGGAGGGACCGGGGAGCTGTTTTTT
CASSYWRGGTGELFF
>TRBJ1-6|TRBD1|TRBV9|.
TGTGCCAGCAGCGGAGGACAGGGCCCGAATTCACCCCTCCACTTT
CASSGGQGPNSPLHF
>TRBJ1-1|TRBD1|TRBV18|.
TGTGCCAGCTCACTCGACAGGGGAAACACTGAAGCTTTCTTT
CASSLDRGNTEAFF
>TRBJ1-5|.|TRBV6-2/TRBV6-3|.
TGTGCCAGCAGTTTTTTCGGGGGGTTGGGCAATCAGCCCCAGCATTTT
CASSFFGGLGNQPQHF
>TRBJ2-7|.|TRBV5-4|.
TGTGCCAGCAGCCTGTCAGACCAGGACTACGAGCAGTACTTC
CASSLSDQDYEQYF
>TRBJ2-7|.|TRBV7-9|.
TGTGCCAGCAGCCTGTCGAGCTACGAGCAGTACTTC
CASSLSSYEQYF
>TRBJ2-3|.|TRBV19|.
TGTGCCAGTAAGGCGCAGGGGCCCGCTAGCACAGATACGCAGTATTTT
CASKAQGPASTDTQYF
>TRBJ1-5|.|TRBV28|.
TGTGCCAGCGTCGGTGGGGCAGGTGATCAGCCCCAGCATTTT
CASVGGAGDQPQHF
>TRBJ1-5|.|TRBV24-1|.
TGTGCCACCAGTGGTCTGGGTAGGAATCAGCCCCAGCATTTT
CATSGLGRNQPQHF
>TRBJ2-7|.|TRBV6-2/TRBV6-3|once
TGTGCCAGCAGCCCCCGTTTCTACGAGCAGTACTTC
CASSPRFYEQYF